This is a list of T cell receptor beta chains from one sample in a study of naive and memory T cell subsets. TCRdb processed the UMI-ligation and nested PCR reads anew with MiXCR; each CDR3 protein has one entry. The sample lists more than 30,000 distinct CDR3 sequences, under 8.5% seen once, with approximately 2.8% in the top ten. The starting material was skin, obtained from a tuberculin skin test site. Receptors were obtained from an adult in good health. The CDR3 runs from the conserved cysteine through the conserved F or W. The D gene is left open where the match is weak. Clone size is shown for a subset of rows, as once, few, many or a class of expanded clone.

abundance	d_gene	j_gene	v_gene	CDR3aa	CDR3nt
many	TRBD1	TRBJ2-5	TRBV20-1	CSARVVESSGQGALPQETQYF	TGCAGTGCTAGAGTGGTGGAGAGTTCGGGACAGGGGGCTTTGCCCCAAGAGACCCAGTACTTC
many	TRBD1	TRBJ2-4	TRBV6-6	CASSYPPGQGAKNIQYF	TGTGCCAGCAGTTACCCGCCGGGACAGGGAGCCAAAAACATTCAGTACTTC
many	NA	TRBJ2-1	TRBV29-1	CSVEGLLLRSYNEQFF	TGCAGCGTTGAAGGTCTACTTCTTCGCTCCTACAATGAGCAGTTCTTC
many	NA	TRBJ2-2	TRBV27	CASSLRGPDSTGELFF	TGTGCCAGCAGTTTAAGGGGCCCTGACAGCACCGGGGAGCTGTTTTTT
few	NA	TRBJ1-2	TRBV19	CASSMDEGAGYGYTF	TGTGCCAGTAGTATGGACGAGGGTGCGGGTTATGGCTACACCTTC
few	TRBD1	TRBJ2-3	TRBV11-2	CASSLGDRGSTDTQYF	TGTGCCAGCAGCTTAGGGGACAGGGGAAGCACAGATACGCAGTATTTT
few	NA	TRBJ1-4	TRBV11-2	CASSPFGATNEKLFF	TGTGCCAGCAGCCCCTTTGGAGCAACTAATGAAAAACTGTTTTTT
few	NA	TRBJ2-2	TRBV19	CASSIVGPNTGELFF	TGTGCCAGTAGTATAGTGGGTCCGAACACCGGGGAGCTGTTTTTT
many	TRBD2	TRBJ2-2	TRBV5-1	CASSFSGGATGELFF	TGCGCCAGCAGCTTTAGCGGGGGGGCCACCGGGGAGCTGTTTTTT
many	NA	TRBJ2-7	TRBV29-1	CSVDGDRAYEQYF	TGCAGCGTGGACGGGGATAGAGCCTACGAGCAGTACTTC
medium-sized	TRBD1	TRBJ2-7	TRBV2	CASTRQGATYEQYF	TGTGCCAGCACCAGACAGGGGGCCACCTACGAGCAGTACTTC
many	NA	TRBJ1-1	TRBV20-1	CSARATPFQGTEAFF	TGCAGTGCTAGAGCCACCCCGTTTCAGGGCACTGAAGCTTTCTTT
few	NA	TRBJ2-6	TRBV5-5	CASRTGLANVLTF	TGTGCCAGCAGGACCGGTCTCGCCAACGTCCTGACTTTC
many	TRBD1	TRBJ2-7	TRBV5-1	CASSLEPGGPYEQYF	TGCGCCAGCAGCTTGGAGCCAGGGGGCCCCTACGAGCAGTACTTC
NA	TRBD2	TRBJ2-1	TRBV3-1	CASSQDPPAGGISYNEQFF	TGTGCCAGCAGCCAAGATCCACCTGCGGGGGGGATCTCCTACAATGAGCAGTTCTTC
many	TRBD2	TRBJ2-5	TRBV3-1	CASSYGLAGLGTQYF	TGTGCCAGCAGCTACGGACTAGCGGGGCTGGGGACCCAGTACTTC
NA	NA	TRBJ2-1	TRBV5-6	CASSAQGPNEQFF	TGTGCCAGCAGCGCACAGGGACCCAATGAGCAGTTCTTC
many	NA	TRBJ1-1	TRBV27	CASSLAANTEAFF	TGTGCCAGCAGTTTAGCGGCGAACACTGAAGCTTTCTTT
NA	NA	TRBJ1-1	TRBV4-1	CASSQDSLMNTEAFF	TGCGCCAGCAGCCAAGATTCCCTCATGAACACTGAAGCTTTCTTT
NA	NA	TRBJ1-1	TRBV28	CASTRLGEAFF	TGTGCCAGCACCCGTCTTGGTGAAGCTTTCTTT
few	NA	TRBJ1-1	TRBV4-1	CASSPGGSAEAFF	TGCGCCAGCAGCCCCGGGGGCTCCGCCGAAGCTTTCTTT
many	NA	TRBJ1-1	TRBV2	CASRGLTEAFF	TGTGCCAGCAGGGGGCTGACTGAAGCTTTCTTT
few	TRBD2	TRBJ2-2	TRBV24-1	CATSDRKRGGLAGELFF	TGTGCCACCAGTGACCGAAAGCGGGGGGGCCTTGCCGGGGAGCTGTTTTTT
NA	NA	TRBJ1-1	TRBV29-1	CSTLGSKGGTEAFF	TGCAGCACCCTGGGGAGTAAGGGTGGCACTGAAGCTTTCTTT
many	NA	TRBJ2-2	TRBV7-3	CASSSPSGVQVGELFF	TGTGCCAGCAGCTCACCCTCAGGGGTACAAGTCGGGGAGCTGTTTTTT
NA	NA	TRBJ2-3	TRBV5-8	CASSLETDTQYF	TGTGCCAGCAGCTTGGAGACAGATACGCAGTATTTT